This passage covers 30 T cell receptor beta chains from one sample sequenced in a study of cytomegalovirus exposure and HLA in healthy donors. Assay: immunoSEQ multiplex PCR; the TCRdb copy retains only in-frame clones and omits some. The sample includes more than 250,000 clones, roughly 87% of them seen just once. Sequencing was carried out using PBMCs. These TCRs come from a woman younger than 45 in good health and CMV-seropositive.

This clone was counted between two and nine times. J is TRBJ2-7 and V is TRBV18; D is uncertain. Trimming shortened V by 0 bases and J by 4 bases, and 7 bases separated the two germline ends. The CDR3 consists of 13 residues. Germline CDR1 and CDR2: KGHSH and LQKENI. The CDR3 DNA follows: TGTGCCAGCTCACCACCGATGGAGTACGAGCAGTACTTC. Its translation: CASSPPMEYEQYF. Combining the CDR3 with reference TRBV18 and TRBJ2-7 gives the whole variable domain NAGVMQNPRHLVRRRGQEARLRCSPMKGHSHVYWYRQLPEEGLKFMVYLQKENIIDESGMPKERFSAEFPKEGPSILRIQQVVRGDSAAYFCASSPPMEYEQYFGPGTRLTVT.

This chain uses TRBV28 with TRBJ1-5, with no clear D. Trimming cost V 6 bases and J 5 bases, with 23 bases left between them. The CDR3 runs to 17 residues. CDR1 and CDR2 (germline): MDHEN, SYDVKM. The DNA of the CDR3 is TGTGCCAGCAGGCGCCGGACTGCCCTTGTGAAAGATCAGCCCCAGCATTTT. Amino acid sequence: CASRRRTALVKDQPQHF.

The chain carries TRBV5-6 and TRBJ2-7; D possibly corresponds to TRBD2 (5 bases). The CDR3 extends over 15 amino acids. The germline gives CDR1 SGHDT, CDR2 YYEEEE. The V gene lost 0 bases and the J gene lost 0 bases, with 10 bases spanning the gap. As DNA, the CDR3 is TGTGCCAGCAGCTTGGTTGCCGGGAACTCCTACGAGCAGTACTTC. Protein sequence: CASSLVAGNSYEQYF. Looking up the rest from reference TRBV5-6 and TRBJ2-7 gives the full variable domain: DAGVTQSPTHLIKTRGQQVTLRCSPKSGHDTVSWYQQALGQGPQFIFQYYEEEERQRGNFPDRFSGHQFPNYSSELNVNALLLGDSALYLCASSLVAGNSYEQYFGPGTRLTVT.

The chain employs TRBV28 and TRBJ1-5; 10 nucleotides agree with TRBD1. Germline V gene data show CDR1 as MDHEN and CDR2 as SYDVKM. The CDR3 totals 17 residues. The ends lost 5 bases at V and 0 bases at J; junction bases unmatched: 7. CDR3 in amino acids: CASSPRQGAVSNQPQHF. The CDR3 DNA sequence: TGTGCCAGCAGTCCACGACAGGGGGCGGTTAGCAATCAGCCCCAGCATTTT.

V and J are TRBV30 and TRBJ2-3, with a tentative D call TRBD1 (6 bases). Trimming stripped 5 bases from V and 2 bases from J, with 11 bases between. This CDR3 contains 13 residues. Germline CDR1 and CDR2: GTSNPN and SVGIG (reference sequence). The CDR3 DNA follows: TGTGCCTGGCAGACAGGCCACACAGATACGCAGTATTTT. Residues: CAWQTGHTDTQYF.

The chain employs TRBV28 and TRBJ2-7; TRBD1 matches at 8 bases. Germline V CDR1 and CDR2: MDHEN, SYDVKM. The CDR3 has 14 residues. With V trimmed by 2 bases and J by 3 bases, 3 bases remained unmatched. CDR3 amino acids: CASSLGTGNYEQYF. CDR3 sequence (DNA): TGTGCCAGCAGTTTAGGGACAGGAAACTACGAGCAGTACTTC.

The chain is built from TRBV27 and TRBJ2-7; D uncertain. The CDR3 covers 14 residues. Deletions cut 2 bases from V and 4 bases from J, with 12 bases between. Germline CDR1 and CDR2: MNHEY and SMNVEV (reference sequence). The CDR3 sequence is CASSLKDEFYEQYF. The CDR3 bases are TGTGCCAGCAGTTTAAAGGACGAGTTTTACGAGCAGTACTTC.

J is TRBJ1-1 and V is TRBV4-2, with D perhaps TRBD1 (5 bases). The CDR3 is made up of 14 amino acids. Per the germline V gene, CDR1 is LGHNA and CDR2 is YNFKEQ. Between the trimmed V and J ends, which lost 1 base and 4 bases, there was a span of 10 bases. In nucleotides, the CDR3 is TGTGCCAGCAGCCAAGGGCCCGGGGGCACTGAAGCTTTCTTT. Its protein is CASSQGPGGTEAFF.

The gene calls are TRBV18 and TRBJ2-5, with 8 bases fitting TRBD1. From germline, CDR1 is KGHSH and CDR2 LQKENI. The CDR3 runs 13 residues. V was clipped by 4 bases and J by 4 bases; unmatched bases: 2. In nucleotides, the CDR3 is TGTGCCAGCTCACTCGGACAGGGAGAGACCCAGTACTTC. Its protein is CASSLGQGETQYF.

The CDR3 sequence is CASSLGSGNTIYF. The DNA of the CDR3 is TGTGCCAGCAGCTTGGGTAGTGGAAACACCATATATTTT. The chain is built from TRBV5-4 and TRBJ1-3, with D unclear. From germline, CDR1 is SGHNT and CDR2 YYREEE (reference sequence). V lost 0 bases to trimming and J lost 3 bases, with 4 bases between them. The length of the CDR3 is 13 residues. The full variable domain, with the rest looked up from reference TRBV5-4 and TRBJ1-3, is ETGVTQSPTHLIKTRGQQVTLRCSSQSGHNTVSWYQQALGQGPQFIFQYYREEENGRGNFPPRFSGLQFPNYSSELNVNALELDDSALYLCASSLGSGNTIYFGEGSWLTVV.

V usage is TRBV5-1 and J usage is TRBJ1-3, with 8 bases matching TRBD1. The CDR3 loop spans 16 amino acids. Germline V lookup: CDR1 SGHRS, CDR2 YFSETQ. Trimming cost V 4 bases and J 3 bases; bases outside gene matches: 9. CDR3 sequence (DNA): TGCGCCAGCAGCCCCAACAGGGGGGCAGTTGGAAACACCATATATTTT. Translating it yields CASSPNRGAVGNTIYF. The full variable domain, rest sourced from reference TRBV5-1 and TRBJ1-3, is KAGVTQTPRYLIKTRGQQVTLSCSPISGHRSVSWYQQTPGQGLQFLFEYFSETQRNKGNFPGRFSGRQFSNSRSEMNVSTLELGDSALYLCASSPNRGAVGNTIYFGEGSWLTVV.

The genes are TRBV30 and TRBJ1-2; unclear D gene. The V end lost 3 bases, the J end lost 1 base, and 21 bases lay between the germline ends. The CDR3 runs to 17 residues. The V gene's germline CDR1 is GTSNPN and CDR2 SVGIG (reference sequence). CDR3 sequence reads: CAWRGSLDEANNYGYTF. CDR3 coding DNA: TGTGCCTGGAGAGGGTCGTTGGACGAAGCCAATAACTATGGCTACACCTTC.

The J gene is TRBJ2-1, the V gene TRBV7-9; possible D gene TRBD2, 6 bases. Per the germline V gene, CDR1 is SEHNR and CDR2 is FQNEAQ (reference sequence). The CDR3 extends over 16 amino acids. The V and J ends lost 5 bases and 5 bases respectively, with 19 bases between them. CDR3 amino acids: CASSPWGVAANNEQFF. CDR3 DNA: TGTGCCAGCAGCCCCTGGGGGGTAGCGGCTAACAATGAGCAGTTCTTC. Combining the CDR3 with reference TRBV7-9 and TRBJ2-1 gives the whole variable domain DTGVSQNPRHKITKRGQNVTFRCDPISEHNRLYWYRQTLGQGPEFLTYFQNEAQLEKSRLLSDRFSAERPKGSFSTLEIQRTEQGDSAMYLCASSPWGVAANNEQFFGPGTRLTVL.

The chain combines TRBV25-1 with TRBJ2-1; tentatively, D is TRBD2 (5 bases). Trimming shortened V by 6 bases and J by 9 bases, and 15 bases separated the two germline ends. CDR1 and CDR2 (germline): MGHDK, SYGVNS. CDR3 size: 13 residues. In nucleotides, the CDR3 is TGTGCCAGCAGCTCCTCCCCGAGCGGTGAGCAGTTCTTC. Translated, it gives CASSSSPSGEQFF.

The chain has TRBV13 and TRBJ2-3, with 14 nucleotides matching TRBD2. J lost 1 base, V lost 5 bases, and 5 bases had no gene match. This CDR3 comprises 17 residues. Germline CDR1 and CDR2: PRHDT and FYEKMQ (reference sequence). The CDR3 bases are TGTGCCAGCAGCCTCGGACTAGCGGGAGGTCGCACAGATACGCAGTATTTT. This translates into CASSLGLAGGRTDTQYF.

The V call is TRBV29-1, the J call TRBJ1-2; the D is unclear. The CDR3 covers 13 residues. Per the germline V gene, CDR1 is SQVTM and CDR2 is ANQGSEA. With 1 base removed from V and 8 bases from J, the gap between germline ends came to 14 bases. CDR3 DNA: TGCAGCGTTGAAGTTTCGGCTTTGAGGGGCTACACCTTC. Its translation is CSVEVSALRGYTF. The full variable domain, in which reference TRBV29-1 and TRBJ1-2 provide the parts outside the CDR3, is SAVISQKPSRDICQRGTSLTIQCQVDSQVTMMFWYRQQPGQSLTLIATANQGSEATYESGFVIDKFPISRPNLTFSTLTVSNMSPEDSSIYLCSVEVSALRGYTFGSGTRLTVV.

The CDR3 here is CASSLVRASTDTQYF. The CDR3 coding sequence is TGTGCCAGCAGCTTAGTTCGTGCTAGCACAGATACGCAGTATTTT. The J gene is TRBJ2-3, the V gene TRBV7-2; D gene ambiguous. Per germline, CDR1 SGHTA and CDR2 FQGNSA. This CDR3 is built from 15 residues. V was pared by 1 base and J by 0 bases, with 8 bases between.

The J gene is TRBJ2-1, the V gene TRBV18, with 7 bases that match TRBD1. Looked up from germline, CDR1 is KGHSH and CDR2 is LQKENI. Trimming at V came to 3 bases and at J to 0 bases, leaving 2 bases not matched to a gene. CDR3 size: 15 residues. Written as DNA, the CDR3 is TGTGCCAGCTCACCGGGACAGAGCTCCTACAATGAGCAGTTCTTC. It is translated as CASSPGQSSYNEQFF.

This sequence joins TRBV28 and TRBJ2-7; a weak D match, TRBD2 (6 bases). The germline V gene has CDR1 MDHEN and CDR2 SYDVKM. Trimming removed 3 bases from V and 2 bases from J, with 11 bases in between. The length of the CDR3 is 14 residues. CDR3 bases: TGTGCCAGCAGTTTCTGGCGGGAAACCTACGAGCAGTACTTC. This codes for CASSFWRETYEQYF.

The rearrangement joins TRBV18 to TRBJ1-2; D is undetermined. The V and J ends lost 3 bases and 7 bases respectively, with 24 bases between them. The CDR3 contains 17 residues. Per the germline V gene, CDR1 is KGHSH and CDR2 is LQKENI. Here the CDR3 DNA reads TGTGCCAGCTCACCCCGCCAGGTTTTGAGTAGAATATCTGGCTACACCTTC. It is translated as CASSPRQVLSRISGYTF. The full variable domain, rest sourced from reference TRBV18 and TRBJ1-2, is NAGVMQNPRHLVRRRGQEARLRCSPMKGHSHVYWYRQLPEEGLKFMVYLQKENIIDESGMPKERFSAEFPKEGPSILRIQQVVRGDSAAYFCASSPRQVLSRISGYTFGSGTRLTVV.

The genes are TRBV5-6 and TRBJ1-6; maybe TRBD1 (5 bases). This CDR3 contains 16 residues. The germline CDR1 and CDR2 sequences are SGHDT and YYEEEE. Deletions cut 1 base from V and 4 bases from J, with 12 bases between. CDR3 in DNA: TGTGCCAGCAGCTTGTTGGGGGGATCGTATAATTCACCCCTCCACTTT. This codes for CASSLLGGSYNSPLHF.

The CDR3 sequence: CASSQALGTGTEAFF. CDR3 sequence (DNA): TGTGCCAGCAGCCAAGCCTTGGGTACAGGGACTGAAGCTTTCTTT. The chain combines TRBV14 with TRBJ1-1; maybe TRBD1 (6 bases). The CDR3 has 15 residues. Germline V lookup: CDR1 SGHDN, CDR2 FVKESK. V lost 1 base to trimming and J lost 5 bases, with 14 bases between them.

The gene calls are TRBV9 and TRBJ2-7; D is perhaps TRBD2 (5 bases). Germline loops: CDR1 SGDLS, CDR2 YYNGEE. The CDR3 runs to 12 residues. The germline V and J ends were trimmed by 3 bases and 12 bases, with 16 bases remaining between them. The CDR3 sequence: CASSGNTPGRYF. The CDR3 DNA sequence: TGTGCCAGCAGCGGAAATACCCCTGGGAGGTACTTC.

In its sample, this clone was seen once. This chain uses TRBV28 with TRBJ2-1; D may be TRBD2 (5 bases). V lost 4 bases and J 1 base, leaving 11 bases between the germline ends. Per the germline V gene, CDR1 is MDHEN and CDR2 is SYDVKM. CDR3 length equals 15 residues. The CDR3 DNA sequence: TGTGCCAGCAGTTCGTCGGGGATGTCCTACAATGAGCAGTTCTTC. Translating it yields CASSSSGMSYNEQFF.

V gene TRBV28 combines with J gene TRBJ2-5; no reliable D call. Germline loops: CDR1 MDHEN, CDR2 SYDVKM. The length of the CDR3 is 13 residues. The germline V and J ends were trimmed by 6 bases and 0 bases, with 8 bases remaining between them. CDR3 DNA: TGTGCCAGCAGCCGCCCCAACCAAGAGACCCAGTACTTC. Translating gives CASSRPNQETQYF.

The CDR3 coding sequence is TGCGCCAGCAGCTTGGCCAACAACTACAATGAGCAGTTCTTC. Encoded protein: CASSLANNYNEQFF. This rearrangement joins TRBV5-1 to TRBJ2-1, with D unclear. The CDR3 sequence is 14 residues long. The V and J ends lost 0 bases and 3 bases respectively, with 7 bases between them. Germline values: CDR1 SGHRS, CDR2 YFSETQ. The variable domain in full, with the rest retrieved from reference TRBV5-1 and TRBJ2-1, is KAGVTQTPRYLIKTRGQQVTLSCSPISGHRSVSWYQQTPGQGLQFLFEYFSETQRNKGNFPGRFSGRQFSNSRSEMNVSTLELGDSALYLCASSLANNYNEQFFGPGTRLTVL.

By share, this clone counts as medium-sized. J is TRBJ2-5 and V is TRBV7-7, with TRBD2 matching over 14 bases. J gave up 5 bases and V 6 bases, and 5 bases lay outside the gene matches. This CDR3 spans 15 amino acids. Germline assignment: CDR1 SSHAT and CDR2 FNYEAQ (reference sequence). The CDR3 reads CASRLGTSGSETQYF. The CDR3, as DNA: TGTGCCAGCAGGCTCGGGACTAGCGGGAGTGAGACCCAGTACTTC.

The chain uses TRBV19 and TRBJ2-7; either TRBD1 or TRBD2 may supply D (5 bases each). The ends were cut back, 8 bases at V and 6 bases at J, with 23 bases in the middle. The germline gives CDR1 LNHDA, CDR2 SQIVND (reference sequence). The CDR3 consists of 15 residues. CDR3 DNA sequence: TGTGCCAGTGGAACAAGGGCTGAGGTCGGGGCCGAGCAGTACTTC. It translates to CASGTRAEVGAEQYF.

The V and J genes are TRBV4-1 and TRBJ1-1; no clear D. Germline V gives CDR1 MGHRA, CDR2 YSYEKL. Trimming took 2 bases from V and 1 from J, leaving 8 bases between them. CDR3 size: 14 residues. CDR3 nucleotides: TGCGCCAGCAGCCAACTTACGGCGAACACTGAAGCTTTCTTT. The encoded protein is CASSQLTANTEAFF.

The CDR3 DNA sequence: TGTGCCAGCACCAGGACAGGGGGTTCATCCGAGCAGTACTTC. Amino acid sequence: CASTRTGGSSEQYF. The chain combines TRBV27 with TRBJ2-7; 10 positions match TRBD1. The junction had 9 bases not matched to a gene; V was cut back by 7 bases and J by 6 bases. The CDR3 extends over 14 amino acids. The V gene's germline CDR1 is MNHEY and CDR2 SMNVEV (reference sequence).